The 30 T cell receptor beta chains below all came from one sample that was sequenced in a study of blood T cell repertoires in COVID-19. TCRdb's table, derived via immunoSEQ multiplex PCR, lists solely in-frame clones and lacks some. The sample has some 240,000 clones; roughly 80% are singletons. The sequenced sample was peripheral blood. The origin of the receptors is a woman at least 80 years old with acute or convalescent COVID-19.

This rearrangement joins TRBV7-6 to TRBJ1-1; D not resolved. CDR3 size: 15 residues. The germline V and J ends were trimmed by 5 bases and 1 base, with 14 bases remaining between them. The germline V gene encodes CDR1 SGHVS and CDR2 FNYEAQ. In nucleotides, the CDR3 is TGTGCCAGCAGCCCCACCGAGAGAGAGAACACTGAAGCTTTCTTT. Protein: CASSPTERENTEAFF.

This clone was counted a single time. This chain uses TRBV6-5 with TRBJ1-2; 8 bases line up with TRBD1. The germline CDR1 and CDR2 sequences are MNHEY and SVGAGI. Trimming took 6 bases from V and 4 from J; bases not matched to a gene: 4. CDR3 length: 13 residues. The CDR3 spells CASRTGQVYGYTF. Written as DNA, the CDR3 is TGTGCCAGCAGGACGGGACAGGTCTATGGCTACACCTTC.

V gene TRBV6-5 combines with J gene TRBJ2-7; D is unresolved. In germline, CDR1 is MNHEY, CDR2 SVGAGI. The CDR3 has 14 residues. Trimming cost V 2 bases and J 0 bases, with 8 bases left between them. The CDR3 here is CASSYGQSSYEQYF. CDR3 bases: TGTGCCAGCAGTTACGGTCAGTCCTCCTACGAGCAGTACTTC.

The CDR3 DNA is TGTGCCAGCAGGTCCGGGACAGGGTTCGATCAGCCCCAGCATTTT. This translates into CASRSGTGFDQPQHF. The chain employs TRBV2 and TRBJ1-5; TRBD1 matches 9 bases. This CDR3 is built from 15 residues. Germline-derived CDR1 and CDR2 are SNHLY and FYNNEI. The V segment lost 6 bases and the J segment 5 bases; nucleotides outside the gene matches: 8.

This chain connects TRBV7-3 to TRBJ2-2, with 9 bases lining up with TRBD2. The CDR3 covers 15 residues. From germline, CDR1 is SGHTA and CDR2 FQGTGA. After removal of 3 bases from V and 3 bases from J, the junction contained 2 bases not matched to a gene. The CDR3 here is CASSFSSGDTGELFF. For the CDR3, the DNA is TGTGCCAGCAGCTTCTCTAGCGGGGACACCGGGGAGCTGTTTTTT.

V is TRBV28 and J is TRBJ1-3; 8 bases fit TRBD1. V lost 4 bases, J lost 3 bases, and 8 bases stayed unmatched. CDR3 size: 16 residues. Per germline, CDR1 MDHEN and CDR2 SYDVKM. The CDR3 DNA follows: TGTGCCAGCAGTTCCTACTACAGGGGGGATGGAAACACCATATATTTT. Translation: CASSSYYRGDGNTIYF.

The chain employs TRBV9 and TRBJ1-6; D uncertain. Trimming left V 0 bases short and J 4 bases short, with 8 bases between. This CDR3 has 15 residues. Germline CDR1 SGDLS, CDR2 YYNGEE. The DNA for the CDR3 is TGTGCCAGCAGCGTAGGAGGAAGTTATAATTCACCCCTCCACTTT. Amino acid sequence: CASSVGGSYNSPLHF.

The DNA for the CDR3 is TGCGCCAGCAGCTTGGGGGCAGCTGATAATTCACCCCTCCACTTT. Translated: CASSLGAADNSPLHF. The chain is built from TRBV5-1 and TRBJ1-6; D gene ambiguous. CDR3 size: 15 residues. V was clipped by 0 bases and J by 5 bases, with 9 bases between them. In germline, CDR1 is SGHRS, CDR2 YFSETQ.

Comments on this clone: One end of the junction is discordant with germline, which a read error may explain. The CDR3 loop is CARSLGGVVAYEQYF. DNA for the CDR3: TGCGCCCGCAGCTTGGGGGGGGTAGTAGCCTACGAGCAGTACTTC. The chain is built from TRBV5-1 and TRBJ2-7, with 7 bases aligning to TRBD2. The CDR3 runs 15 residues. In germline, CDR1 is SGHRS, CDR2 YFSETQ.

The rearrangement joins TRBV11-2 to TRBJ2-2; D is possibly TRBD2 (5 bases). From germline, CDR1 is SGHAT and CDR2 FQNNGV. Trimming removed 7 bases at V and 4 bases at J, with 13 bases between. This CDR3 is built from 14 residues. CDR3 DNA sequence: TGTGCCAGCAACTGGGCGGCGGGCACCGGGGAGCTGTTTTTT. This codes for CASNWAAGTGELFF.

The sample holds a few counts of this clone. This chain links TRBV7-9 with TRBJ2-1, with TRBD1 identical over 9 bases. The CDR3 has 15 amino acids. Germline V CDR1 and CDR2: SEHNR, FQNEAQ (reference sequence). V dropped 0 bases and J dropped 7; count of bases not matched to a gene: 4. Here the CDR3 DNA reads TGTGCCAGCAGCTTAGCGAGGACAGGGGTGAATGAGCAGTTCTTC. Translation: CASSLARTGVNEQFF.

The J gene is TRBJ2-1, the V gene TRBV7-8; a possible D gene is TRBD2 (6 bases). The CDR3 is 14 residues long. Germline-derived CDR1 and CDR2 are SGHVS and FQNEAQ. With 1 base removed from V and 6 bases from J, the gap between germline ends came to 10 bases. The chain's CDR3 is CASSLGGTPNEQFF. The DNA of the CDR3 is TGTGCCAGCAGCTTAGGAGGGACTCCCAATGAGCAGTTCTTC.

The J gene is TRBJ1-1, the V gene TRBV5-5; TRBD1 is a possible D gene (5 bases). Germline V gene lookup returns CDR1 SGHKS and CDR2 YYEKEE (reference sequence). V lost 3 bases and J lost 0, with 6 bases in between. The CDR3 has 13 amino acids. The CDR3 here is CASSWGLNTEAFF. The CDR3 DNA reads as TGTGCCAGCAGCTGGGGCCTGAACACTGAAGCTTTCTTT.

V and J are TRBV7-9 and TRBJ1-2; 11 positions match TRBD1. V dropped 7 bases and J dropped 5; count of bases not matched to a gene: 12. The germline V gene encodes CDR1 SEHNR and CDR2 FQNEAQ (reference sequence). The CDR3 is 16 amino acids. CDR3 sequence: CASTTTWDRGVYGYTF. The CDR3 bases are TGTGCCAGCACCACTACGTGGGACAGGGGGGTATATGGCTACACCTTC.

V usage is TRBV28 and J usage is TRBJ1-3; 9 positions agree with TRBD1. Germline assignment: CDR1 MDHEN and CDR2 SYDVKM. CDR3 length equals 15 residues. After removal of 6 bases from V and 8 bases from J, the junction contained 11 bases not matched to a gene. The CDR3 reads CASSSRGQGIYTIYF. The CDR3 bases are TGTGCCAGCAGCTCACGGGGACAGGGAATATACACCATATATTTT.

V usage is TRBV19 and J usage is TRBJ1-5; possible D gene TRBD1, 5 bases. This CDR3 is built from 13 residues. Germline CDR1 and CDR2: LNHDA and SQIVND (reference sequence). The germline V and J ends were trimmed by 6 bases and 5 bases, with 11 bases remaining between them. This chain's CDR3 is CASRFGGDQPQHF. CDR3 sequence (DNA): TGTGCCAGTAGATTCGGGGGGGATCAGCCCCAGCATTTT.

The table lists this clone with a count of one. Relative to the germline gene, one junction end is altered; a read error may explain this. The chain uses TRBV7-7 and TRBJ2-7; 7 positions match TRBD1. Germline V gives CDR1 SSHAT, CDR2 FNYEAQ (reference sequence). The CDR3 has 13 residues. CDR3 sequence reads: CASSKNRGGEQYF. The CDR3 DNA follows: TGTGCTAGCAGCAAAAACAGGGGCGGGGAGCAGTACTTC.

J is TRBJ2-5 and V is TRBV4-2; D may be TRBD2 (6 bases). The CDR3 is 16 amino acids. The V and J ends lost 1 base and 2 bases respectively, with 14 bases between them. From germline, CDR1 is LGHNA and CDR2 YNFKEQ. CDR3 amino acids: CASSQGRGGVQETQYF. The CDR3, as DNA: TGTGCCAGCAGCCAAGGGCGAGGCGGGGTTCAAGAGACCCAGTACTTC.

The chain recombines TRBV7-9 with TRBJ2-6; 9 bases are shared with TRBD1. From germline, CDR1 is SEHNR and CDR2 FQNEAQ (reference sequence). The ends lost 5 bases at V and 4 bases at J; junction bases unmatched: 6. CDR3 length: 16 amino acids. The CDR3 DNA reads as TGTGCCAGCAGCCCCCGGACAGGGGCCGGGGCCAACGTCCTGACTTTC. Translating gives CASSPRTGAGANVLTF.

V and J are TRBV30 and TRBJ1-3, with TRBD1 matching 7 bases. Germline CDR1 is GTSNPN and CDR2 is SVGIG (reference sequence). The CDR3 is made up of 13 amino acids. V lost 1 base, J lost 4 bases, and 1 base stayed unmatched. The CDR3 DNA reads as TGTGCCTGGAGTGGACAGGGAGGAAACACCATATATTTT. Its protein is CAWSGQGGNTIYF.

The gene calls are TRBV20-1 and TRBJ1-2; D is possibly TRBD1 (5 bases). CDR3 length: 12 residues. V dropped 3 bases and J dropped 4 bases, with 9 bases sitting between them. Looked up from germline, CDR1 is DFQATT and CDR2 is SNEGSKA (reference sequence). CDR3 in amino acids: CSASQGSYGYTF. CDR3 nucleotide sequence: TGCAGTGCTAGTCAGGGTTCCTATGGCTACACCTTC.

This chain connects TRBV28 to TRBJ1-4, with 8 bases aligning to TRBD1. Germline CDR1 MDHEN, CDR2 SYDVKM. This CDR3 has 16 amino acids. V gave up 5 bases and J gave up 7 bases; unmatched junction bases: 12. The CDR3 reads CASSLLTGGLVEKLFF. The CDR3 nucleotides are TGTGCCAGCAGTCTCTTAACAGGGGGGCTGGTTGAAAAACTGTTTTTT. The full variable domain, in which reference TRBV28 and TRBJ1-4 provide the parts outside the CDR3, is DVKVTQSSRYLVKRTGEKVFLECVQDMDHENMFWYRQDPGLGLRLIYFSYDVKMKEKGDIPEGYSVSREKKERFSLILESASTNQTSMYLCASSLLTGGLVEKLFFGSGTQLSVL.

This clone showed up just a few times. V and J are TRBV2 and TRBJ1-6, with D perhaps matching TRBD1 (6 bases). The CDR3 is 15 amino acids. Trimming pared 6 bases from V and 7 bases from J, leaving 16 bases between. Germline V gene data show CDR1 as SNHLY and CDR2 as FYNNEI. The CDR3 spells CASRARDNSNSPLHF. CDR3 sequence (DNA): TGTGCCAGCAGGGCCCGGGACAACTCCAATTCACCCCTCCACTTT. The variable domain in full, completed from reference TRBV2 and TRBJ1-6, reads EPEVTQTPSHQVTQMGQEVILRCVPISNHLYFYWYRQILGQKVEFLVSFYNNEISEKSEIFDDQFSVERPDGSNFTLKIRSTKLEDSAMYFCASRARDNSNSPLHFGNGTRLTVT.

The V gene is TRBV5-1, the J gene TRBJ1-2, with D possibly matching TRBD1 (5 bases). The CDR3 loop spans 12 amino acids. Germline assignment: CDR1 SGHRS and CDR2 YFSETQ. V dropped 2 bases and J dropped 8 bases, with 10 bases sitting between them. CDR3 region: CASSLSGYGYTF. CDR3 nucleotides: TGCGCCAGCAGCTTATCAGGGTACGGCTACACCTTC.

The rearrangement uses TRBV24-1 and TRBJ2-1; 9 bases are shared with TRBD2. The V gene end was trimmed by 4 bases and the J gene end by 6 bases; junction bases not matched to a gene: 9. Germline V gives CDR1 KGHDR, CDR2 SFDVKD. This CDR3 is built from 16 residues. The CDR3 DNA is TGTGCCACCAGTGAAGGGCGGCGGGGGGGCCTCAATGAGCAGTTCTTC. This gives the protein CATSEGRRGGLNEQFF.

The CDR3 nucleotides are TGTGCCAGCGGCGCAGGGAATAATTCACCCCTCCACTTT. Its translation: CASGAGNNSPLHF. This chain joins TRBV2 and TRBJ1-6, with D perhaps TRBD1 (5 bases). Germline-derived CDR1 and CDR2 are SNHLY and FYNNEI. V shed 8 bases and J shed 5 bases, with 10 bases lying between them. The CDR3 is 13 residues long.

The chain is built from TRBV3-1 (or the pseudogene TRBV3-2) and TRBJ1-2, with a tentative D call TRBD1 (5 bases). There are 16 residues in the CDR3. Germline CDR1 LGHDT, CDR2 YNNKEL (reference sequence). V lost 3 bases, J lost 5 bases, and 19 bases lay in between. The CDR3 DNA is TGTGCCAGCAGCCAGCCCACCGGGGGGGGGAGGTATGGCTACACCTTC. It specifies CASSQPTGGGRYGYTF.

The CDR3 loop is CASQRTPHEQYF. CDR3 in DNA: TGTGCCAGCCAGCGGACTCCCCACGAGCAGTACTTC. The rearrangement joins TRBV2 to TRBJ2-7; a weak D match, TRBD2 (5 bases). Between the trimmed V and J ends, which lost 8 bases and 5 bases, there was a span of 13 bases. The CDR3 extends over 12 amino acids. Germline CDR1 is SNHLY and CDR2 is FYNNEI.

V usage is TRBV5-1 and J usage is TRBJ1-4; possibly TRBD1 for D (5 bases). The V and J ends lost 1 base and 3 bases respectively, with 10 bases between them. Looked up from germline, CDR1 is SGHRS and CDR2 is YFSETQ. The CDR3 length is 15 residues. The CDR3 DNA sequence: TGCGCCAGCAGCTTGTCTCAGGGTCCTAATGAAAAACTGTTTTTT. Translating it yields CASSLSQGPNEKLFF. Looking up the rest from reference TRBV5-1 and TRBJ1-4 gives the full variable domain: KAGVTQTPRYLIKTRGQQVTLSCSPISGHRSVSWYQQTPGQGLQFLFEYFSETQRNKGNFPGRFSGRQFSNSRSEMNVSTLELGDSALYLCASSLSQGPNEKLFFGSGTQLSVL.

The V and J genes are TRBV5-1 and TRBJ2-7; TRBD2 agrees at 7 bases. After removal of 4 bases from V and 2 bases from J, the junction contained 3 bases not matched to a gene. The CDR3 is 13 amino acids. CDR1 and CDR2 (germline): SGHRS, YFSETQ. The CDR3 is CASSGEGPYEQYF. CDR3 DNA: TGCGCCAGCAGCGGGGAGGGGCCCTACGAGCAGTACTTC.